Included here is one TCR beta chain sequence, with context. In its sample, this clonotype was seen many times. Its antigen is still unknown. Per-nucleotide qualities are absent, and no much larger clonotype sits a single base away. The receptor library was made with 5' RACE. The sequencer was a NextSeq 500. In the TCR library protocol, unique molecular identifiers were attached to individual cDNA molecules to correct for PCR bias and sequencing error. Both TCR alpha and beta chains were sequenced, and tight co-correlation was observed between alpha and beta sequence abundances in each sample. The authors processed their data as follows. Decombinator V4 was used to annotate the V gene, J gene and CDR3 of the TCR sequences. TCRs were defined as expanded if a significant change between any two time points was detected under a Poisson model with p below 0.0001. TCR abundances were normalised to the total number of TCRs sequenced in each sample and reported as counts per million. TRAV1-2 paired with TRAJ12, TRAJ20 or TRAJ33 defined MAIT TCRs, while TRAV10 paired with TRAJ18 defined iNKT TCRs. VDJdb, accessed 1 November 2021, was searched for CMV, EBV and SARS-CoV-2 annotated TCRs, with TCRs annotated for multiple antigens excluded. TCRdb itself trimmed the public reads at Q25 with fastp, ran MiXCR and retained productive beta chains. Every CDR3 protein is listed once, alongside the most common genes and DNA of its rows. The V and J calls here are based on TCRdb, not the publication. The sample includes roughly 30,000 distinct CDR3 sequences, with 4.5% to 7% observed a single time. Of the sample, 13% falls within the top ten clones.

V gives up 1 base and J gives up 5 bases, and the segment between their germline ends measures 15 bases. CDR1 and CDR2 were assigned from the germline V gene as SGHTA and FQGNSA. The CDR3 spans 15 residues, from the cysteine through the phenylalanine. The entry retains the CDR3 DNA only, 45 bases that are in frame from base 1. The sample belongs to a study of early T cells in non-severe SARS-CoV-2 infection (dated by TCRdb to 2020 to 2023). For the study in its entirety: Because TCR sequencing relied on bulk RNA taken from unsorted whole blood, pairing of alpha and beta chains was not possible. What the research found in general, with its limitations: Matching against VDJdb was skewed toward anti-spike CD8 responses, likely underestimated virus-specific expansions, and missed private and CD4 specificities.

The study was a case-control design nested within a healthcare worker cohort in London, UK, with weekly nasopharyngeal swab PCR tests and blood sampling. Healthcare workers were enrolled in the week of the UK lockdown, from 23 to 31 March 2020, and were followed every week for up to roughly 15 weeks. What was sequenced was whole blood. The receptor chain draws on TRBV7-2 and TRBJ2-7; a tentative D call is TRBD2 (5 bases match). This clonotype originated in an adult who was a healthcare worker with PCR-confirmed SARS-CoV-2 infection or an uninfected control (not recorded which). The CDR3 is CASSLELRRADEQYF. The nucleotides are TGTGCCAGCAGCTTAGAACTAAGGCGGGCTGACGAGCAGTACTTC.